This T cell receptor beta chain was profiled in a study of patients and donors after allogeneic stem cell transplantation. TCRdb reprocessed the RT-PCR reads with MiXCR, giving one entry per CDR3 protein. The sample consists of 390,000 or so distinct CDR3 sequences, around 16% of them appearing once. The CDR3 spans 10 residues. Germline loops: CDR1 SQVTM, CDR2 ANQGSEA. The V end lost 4 bases, the J end lost 7 bases, and 7 bases lay between the germline ends. This receptor was taken from a human donor who was either an allogeneic HSCT recipient or a stem cell or donor lymphocyte infusion donor (not recorded which). It is not recorded whose cells these are; they may come from a transplant donor. The source material was blood, either unsorted or a sorted T cell fraction (not recorded which). The J gene is TRBJ2-5, the V gene TRBV29-1; unclear D gene. CDR3 residues: CSVGVGTQYF. The CDR3 coding sequence is TGCAGCGTTGGGGTGGGGACCCAGTACTTC.